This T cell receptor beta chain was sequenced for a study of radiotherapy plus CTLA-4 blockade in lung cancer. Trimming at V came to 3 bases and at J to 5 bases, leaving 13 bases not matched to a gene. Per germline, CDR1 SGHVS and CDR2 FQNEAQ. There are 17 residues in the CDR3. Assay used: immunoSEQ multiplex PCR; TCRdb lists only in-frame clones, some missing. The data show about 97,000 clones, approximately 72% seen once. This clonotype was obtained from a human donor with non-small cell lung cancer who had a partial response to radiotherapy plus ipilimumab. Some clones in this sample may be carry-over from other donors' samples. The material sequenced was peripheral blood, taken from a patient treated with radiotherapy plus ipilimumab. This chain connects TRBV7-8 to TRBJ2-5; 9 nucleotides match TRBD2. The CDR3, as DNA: TGTGCCAGCAGCTTCGGCCCTGGCGGGGGGGCCGGGGAGACCCAGTACTTC. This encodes CASSFGPGGGAGETQYF.